This T cell receptor (beta chain) was identified in a study of radiation and T cells in renal cell carcinoma. Overall study findings and caveats: In blood, top tumor clones expanded by 2 weeks, shrinking by 4.

Time point given: blood 4 weeks post-SBRT, at nephrectomy. The treatment is: 15 Gy SBRT to primary tumor, nephrectomy 4 weeks later. Nephrectomy followed 15 Gy stereotactic body radiation by 4 weeks. Radiation-treated patients gave blood at baseline, week 2 and week 4. The tumor was a clear cell renal cell carcinoma. On this clone itself: Its target is not known.

Germline V gene sequence: CDR1 LNHNV, CDR2 YYDKDF (reference sequence). Trimming took 0 bases from V and 2 from J; bases not matched to a gene: 3. This CDR3 is built from 15 residues. Method: immunoSEQ multiplex PCR; TCRdb's copy keeps in-frame clones and lacks some. The sample lists 150,000 or so clones, around 90% occurring once. The V gene is TRBV15, the J gene TRBJ2-7; 8 bases are shared with TRBD1. The TCR was taken from a woman between 50 and 59 years old with renal cell carcinoma. The material was blood, obtained from a patient whose treatment included radiotherapy and nephrectomy. The CDR3 DNA is TGTGCCACCAGCAGAGATGTGGGACAGGCCTACGAGCAGTACTTC. Its protein product is CATSRDVGQAYEQYF. Drawing the rest from reference TRBV15 and TRBJ2-7, the complete variable domain is DAMVIQNPRYQVTQFGKPVTLSCSQTLNHNVMYWYQQKSSQAPKLLFHYYDKDFNNEADTPDNFQSRRPNTSFCFLDIRSPGLGDTAMYLCATSRDVGQAYEQYFGPGTRLTVT.